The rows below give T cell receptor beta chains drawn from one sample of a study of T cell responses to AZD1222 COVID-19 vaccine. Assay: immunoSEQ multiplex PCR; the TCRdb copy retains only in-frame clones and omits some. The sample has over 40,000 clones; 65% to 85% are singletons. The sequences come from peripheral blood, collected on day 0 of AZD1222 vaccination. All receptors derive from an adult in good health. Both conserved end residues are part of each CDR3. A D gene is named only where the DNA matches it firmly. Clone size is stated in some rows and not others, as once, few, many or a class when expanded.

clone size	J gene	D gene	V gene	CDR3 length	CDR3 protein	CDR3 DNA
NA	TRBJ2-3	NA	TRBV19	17	CASSTRFEGISTDTQYF	TGTGCCAGTAGTACCCGTTTTGAGGGAATTAGCACAGATACGCAGTATTTT
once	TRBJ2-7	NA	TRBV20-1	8	CSVYEQYF	TGCAGTGTGTACGAGCAGTACTTC
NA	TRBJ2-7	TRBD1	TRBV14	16	CASSQVAKKTGVEQYF	TGTGCCAGCAGCCAAGTTGCGAAAAAGACAGGGGTCGAGCAGTACTTC
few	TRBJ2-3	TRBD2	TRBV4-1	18	CASSQDPPSGIATDTQYF	TGCGCCAGCAGCCAAGATCCGCCTAGCGGGATAGCCACAGATACGCAGTATTTT
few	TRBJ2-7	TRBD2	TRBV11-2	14	CASTLTSGLYEQYF	TGTGCCAGCACTTTGACTAGCGGCCTTTACGAGCAGTACTTC
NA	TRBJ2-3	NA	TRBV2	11	CAGGGTDTQYF	TGTGCCGGAGGGGGCACAGATACGCAGTATTTT
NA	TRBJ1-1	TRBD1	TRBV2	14	CASSGVRGTGEAFF	TGTGCCAGCAGTGGTGTGAGAGGGACAGGGGAAGCTTTCTTT
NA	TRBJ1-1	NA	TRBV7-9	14	CASSLAVGRTEAFF	TGTGCCAGCAGCTTAGCTGTGGGCCGGACTGAAGCTTTCTTT
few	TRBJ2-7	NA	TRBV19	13	CASSRGFSYEQYF	TGTGCCAGCAGCCGGGGGTTCTCCTACGAGCAGTACTTC
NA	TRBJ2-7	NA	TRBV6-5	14	CASINPAQSYEQYF	TGTGCCAGCATCAACCCAGCGCAGTCCTACGAGCAGTACTTC
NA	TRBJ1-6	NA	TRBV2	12	CASCLGNSPLHF	TGTGCCAGCTGCCTGGGGAATTCACCCCTCCACTTT
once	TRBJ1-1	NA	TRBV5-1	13	CASSATANTEAFF	TGCGCCAGCAGCGCGACAGCGAACACTGAAGCTTTCTTT
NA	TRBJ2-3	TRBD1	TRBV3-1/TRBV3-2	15	CASSETGGSTDTQYF	TGTGCCAGCAGCGAAACAGGGGGGAGCACAGATACGCAGTATTTT
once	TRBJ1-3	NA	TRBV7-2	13	CASTPGRGNTIYF	TGTGCCAGCACCCCGGGCCGTGGAAACACCATATATTTT
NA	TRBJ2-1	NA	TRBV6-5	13	CASSLIRDLEQFF	TGTGCCAGCAGCTTGATACGGGACCTTGAGCAGTTCTTC
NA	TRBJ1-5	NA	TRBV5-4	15	CACGWGGGGNQPQHF	TGTGCCTGCGGGTGGGGTGGGGGAGGCAATCAGCCCCAGCATTTT
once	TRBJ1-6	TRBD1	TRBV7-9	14	CASAATGDNSPLHF	TGTGCCAGCGCGGCGACAGGGGATAATTCACCCCTCCACTTT
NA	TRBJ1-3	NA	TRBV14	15	CASSDQGFSGNTIYF	TGTGCCAGCAGCGATCAGGGTTTCTCTGGAAACACCATATATTTT
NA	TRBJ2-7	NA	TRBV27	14	CASSLSAWVHEQYF	TGTGCCAGCAGTTTATCGGCATGGGTCCACGAGCAGTACTTC
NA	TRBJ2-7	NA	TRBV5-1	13	CASSNGLTYEQYF	TGCGCCAGCAGCAACGGACTAACCTACGAGCAGTACTTC
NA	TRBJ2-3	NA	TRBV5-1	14	CASSTAGLTDTQYF	TGCGCCAGCAGCACCGCCGGATTGACAGATACGCAGTATTTT
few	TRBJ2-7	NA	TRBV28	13	CASSSGGGYEQYF	TGTGCCAGCAGTTCCGGGGGCGGGTACGAGCAGTACTTC
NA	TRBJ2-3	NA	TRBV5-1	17	CASSKGGRRGGTDTQYF	TGCGCCAGCAGCAAAGGGGGCCGGAGGGGTGGCACAGATACGCAGTATTTT
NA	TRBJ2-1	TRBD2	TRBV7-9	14	CASSLNGRADEQFF	TGTGCCAGCAGCTTAAACGGGAGGGCCGATGAGCAGTTCTTC
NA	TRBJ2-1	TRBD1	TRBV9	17	CASSAHAGTGGPNEQFF	TGTGCCAGCAGCGCCCATGCCGGGACAGGAGGACCTAATGAGCAGTTCTTC
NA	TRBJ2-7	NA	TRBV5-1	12	CASSLVSHEQYF	TGCGCCAGCAGCTTGGTTTCCCACGAGCAGTACTTC
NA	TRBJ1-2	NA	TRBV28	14	CASSLPRTDYGYTF	TGTGCCAGCAGTTTACCCCGGACAGACTATGGCTACACCTTC
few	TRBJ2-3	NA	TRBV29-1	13	CSVESGSTDTQYF	TGCAGCGTTGAATCCGGGAGCACAGATACGCAGTATTTT
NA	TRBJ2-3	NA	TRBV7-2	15	CASSGGGFGTDTQYF	TGTGCCAGCAGCGGGGGTGGGTTTGGGACAGATACGCAGTATTTT
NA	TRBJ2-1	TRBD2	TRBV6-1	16	CASSGSASGNQYEQFF	TGTGCCAGCAGTGGGTCGGCTAGCGGGAACCAGTATGAGCAGTTCTTC
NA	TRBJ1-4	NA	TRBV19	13	CASSRGRNEKLFF	TGTGCCAGTAGTAGGGGACGGAATGAAAAACTGTTTTTT
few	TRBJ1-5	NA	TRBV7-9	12	CASRGGNQPQHF	TGTGCCAGCCGGGGTGGCAATCAGCCCCAGCATTTT
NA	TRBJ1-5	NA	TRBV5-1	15	CASSLAGFGNQPQHF	TGCGCCAGCAGCTTGGCTGGGTTTGGTAATCAGCCCCAGCATTTT
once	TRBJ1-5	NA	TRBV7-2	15	CASSPTEFSNQPQHF	TGTGCCAGCAGTCCGACAGAGTTTAGCAATCAGCCCCAGCATTTT
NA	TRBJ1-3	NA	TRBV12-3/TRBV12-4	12	CASSLLINTIYF	TGTGCCAGCAGTTTACTGATAAACACCATATATTTT
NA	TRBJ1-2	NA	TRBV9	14	CASSVVPGVEGYTF	TGTGCCAGCAGCGTAGTTCCCGGGGTCGAGGGCTACACCTTC
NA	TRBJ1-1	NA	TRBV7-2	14	CASSPPGGGTEAFF	TGTGCCAGCAGCCCGCCGGGTGGGGGCACTGAAGCTTTCTTT
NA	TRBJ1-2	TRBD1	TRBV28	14	CASNQDRANYGYTF	TGTGCCAGCAACCAGGACAGGGCTAACTATGGCTACACCTTC
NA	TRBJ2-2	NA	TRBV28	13	CASRSTGTGELFF	TGTGCCAGCAGGAGTACAGGGACCGGGGAGCTGTTTTTT
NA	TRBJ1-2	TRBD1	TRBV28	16	CASRKSPRTGGSGYTF	TGTGCCAGCAGAAAGTCCCCCCGGACAGGGGGCTCTGGCTACACCTTC
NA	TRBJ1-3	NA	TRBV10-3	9	CAISCRLYF	TGTGCCATCAGTTGTCGCCTATATTTT
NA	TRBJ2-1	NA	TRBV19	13	CASSMRTYNEQFF	TGTGCCAGTAGTATGAGGACCTACAATGAGCAGTTCTTC
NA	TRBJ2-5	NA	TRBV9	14	CASSPRTSQETQYF	TGTGCCAGCAGCCCTAGGACCAGCCAAGAGACCCAGTACTTC
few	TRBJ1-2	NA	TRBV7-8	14	CASSFNRVYGGYTF	TGTGCCAGCAGCTTCAACAGGGTATATGGAGGCTACACCTTC
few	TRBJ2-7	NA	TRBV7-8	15	CASSPPVGQWGEQYF	TGTGCCAGCAGCCCCCCGGTCGGTCAGTGGGGCGAGCAGTACTTC
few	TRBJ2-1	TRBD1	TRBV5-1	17	CASSYLQGASSYNEQFF	TGCGCCAGCAGCTACCTACAGGGGGCCAGCTCCTACAATGAGCAGTTCTTC
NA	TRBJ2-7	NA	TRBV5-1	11	CASRGVYEQYF	TGCGCCAGCAGAGGGGTTTACGAGCAGTACTTC
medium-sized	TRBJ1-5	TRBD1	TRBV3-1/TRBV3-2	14	CASRGTGGNQPQHF	TGTGCCAGCAGGGGGACAGGGGGCAATCAGCCCCAGCATTTT
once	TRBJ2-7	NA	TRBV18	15	CASSPPTGTSYEQYF	TGTGCCAGCTCACCACCGACCGGGACGAGCTACGAGCAGTACTTC
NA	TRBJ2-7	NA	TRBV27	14	CASSLVPSAYEQYF	TGTGCCAGCAGTTTAGTACCCAGTGCCTACGAGCAGTACTTC
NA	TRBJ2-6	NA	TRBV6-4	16	CASSDSDSSGANVLTF	TGTGCCAGCAGTGACTCGGACAGCTCTGGGGCCAACGTCCTGACTTTC